This T cell receptor beta chain was observed in a study of cytomegalovirus exposure and HLA in healthy donors. Study conclusions and caveats: A later analysis reportedly found that, within productive TCRs, an Asian-associated ancestry cluster had fewer N-insertions than the mean observed across the roughly 690 donors.

About this clone itself: Its antigen is still unknown.

PCR employed 60 Vbeta and 13 Jbeta primers. The protocol was immunoSEQ multiplex PCR, while the TCRdb copy is restricted to in-frame clones and leaves out a portion. The table includes approximately 120,000 clones, 60% to 75% detected once. The CDR3 has 14 amino acids. Germline lookup yields CDR1 SGHAT and CDR2 FQNNGV. V lost 5 bases to trimming and J lost 10 bases, with 18 bases between them. The TCR was taken from a woman in her 50s in good health and CMV-seropositive. This sequence joins TRBV11-2 and TRBJ2-1; D gene ambiguous. The sequenced sample consisted of PBMCs. CDR3 nucleotides: TGTGCCAGCAGCGCGCCTAGGTCCCCCCAAGAGCAGTTCTTC. It yields the protein CASSAPRSPQEQFF.